The T cell receptor beta chain described here comes from a study of blood T cells in healthy people across ages. Sample-barcoded 5' priming and a J-beta primer mix drove a second PCR of roughly 7 to 11 cycles. TCRdb passed the 5' RACE reads through MiXCR, listing each CDR3 protein once. The sample carries over a million distinct CDR3 sequences, around 40% recorded once. The CDR3 runs to 14 residues. Germline loops: CDR1 LNHNV, CDR2 YYDKDF (reference sequence). The V end lost 3 bases, the J end lost 8 bases, and 13 bases lay between the germline ends. The sequenced material came from blood. This TCR was recovered from a woman aged 18-35 years in good health. This chain links TRBV15 with TRBJ1-4; maybe TRBD1 (5 bases). DNA of the CDR3: TGTGCCACCAGCAGGTTAGGGGACGACGAAAAACTGTTTTTT. Residues: CATSRLGDDEKLFF. Looking up the rest from reference TRBV15 and TRBJ1-4 gives the full variable domain: DAMVIQNPRYQVTQFGKPVTLSCSQTLNHNVMYWYQQKSSQAPKLLFHYYDKDFNNEADTPDNFQSRRPNTSFCFLDIRSPGLGDTAMYLCATSRLGDDEKLFFGSGTQLSVL.